One sample yielded the 6 T cell receptor beta chains listed below, sequenced in a study of long-term antiretroviral therapy in people with HIV. immunoSEQ v3.0 was run at survey level. Generated by immunoSEQ multiplex PCR, the TCRdb table keeps only in-frame clones and is missing some. The sample yields 25,000 to 30,000 clones, roughly nine tenths seen once. The sample here was unsorted PBMCs, taken 3.1 years after starting antiretroviral therapy. The receptors were gathered from a man in his late teens or twenties with HIV.

The J gene is TRBJ2-1, the V gene TRBV7-9, with unresolved D. The CDR3 sequence is 8 residues long. The V and J ends lost 5 bases and 16 bases respectively, with 6 bases between them. From germline, CDR1 is SEHNR and CDR2 FQNEAQ (reference sequence). CDR3 DNA: TGTGCCAGCAGCCCCGATTTCTTC. This sequence encodes CASSPDFF.

This sequence joins TRBV6-5 and TRBJ1-5, with D perhaps matching TRBD1 (6 bases). CDR1 and CDR2 (germline): MNHEY, SVGAGI. The CDR3 has 13 residues. Trimming took off 8 bases at V and 6 bases at J, with 14 bases between the two ends. In DNA, the CDR3 is TGTGCCAGCGGTAGGGGGAGGGGTCAGCCCCAGCATTTT. Encoded protein: CASGRGRGQPQHF.

This clone has only one observation. V is TRBV27 and J is TRBJ1-1; no firm D call. The CDR3 is 15 amino acids. Between the trimmed V and J ends, which lost 5 bases and 2 bases, there was a span of 15 bases. CDR1 and CDR2 (germline): MNHEY, SMNVEV (reference sequence). CDR3 bases: TGTGCCAGCAGTCCCCTTAAGAGGGCCAACACTGAAGCTTTCTTT. It translates to CASSPLKRANTEAFF.

This chain uses TRBV6-6 with TRBJ2-5, with D perhaps matching TRBD1 or TRBD2 (5 bases each). Germline V gene data show CDR1 as MNHNY and CDR2 as SVGAGI (reference sequence). The CDR3 covers 13 residues. Trimming shortened V by 7 bases and J by 2 bases, and 11 bases separated the two germline ends. CDR3 protein: CASTPGGQETQYF. CDR3 DNA sequence: TGTGCCAGCACCCCTGGGGGTCAAGAGACCCAGTACTTC.

This chain uses TRBV9 with TRBJ2-5; 7 bases fit TRBD2. CDR3 length: 14 amino acids. V was pared by 2 bases and J by 4 bases, with 5 bases of the junction left unmatched. Germline V CDR1 and CDR2: SGDLS, YYNGEE. CDR3 bases: TGTGCCAGCAGCGTCTCGCCGGGGGGAGAGACCCAGTACTTC. Amino acid sequence: CASSVSPGGETQYF.

This clone has just a few counts. The chain uses TRBV6-1 and TRBJ1-3; D call uncertain. Trimming removed 4 bases from V and 5 bases from J, with 9 bases in between. Germline assignment: CDR1 MNHNS and CDR2 SASEGT. This CDR3 is 13 amino acids long. DNA for the CDR3: TGTGCCAGCAGTGCACAGCGAAGAAACACCATATATTTT. Its translation is CASSAQRRNTIYF.